This T cell receptor beta chain appears in the sequencing data of a study of shared clonotypes between healthy human individuals (dated by TCRdb to 2020 to 2022). At the level of the whole study: Three men and a couple of women, aged 18 to 49 years, made up the cohort. For each donor, CD4 naive and CD4 memory were each run on three plates, CD8 naive on two plates, and CD8 memory on one plate. The study deeply sequenced blood TCR repertoires of five healthy adults to estimate repertoire size and the extent of clonotype sharing between individuals. To increase sequencing depth and limit assay-specific biases, different laboratories used diverse techniques to prepare libraries and sequence TCR repertoires. Between about 0.85 and 10 billion PBMCs per donor were obtained by leukapheresis. Study-level results and caveats: Sharing across four donors was observed for about 5% of naive CD4, over 3% of naive CD8, over 2% of memory CD4, and roughly 0.43% of memory CD8 clonotypes. Naive subsets generally had larger estimated clonotype richness than memory subsets. Sampling was restricted to blood, and TCR repertoires in tissue are likely to differ from TCR repertoires in blood. Rarefaction of sorted-subset datasets indicated incomplete sequencing despite the large sequencing depth. Pairwise subsampling led to the expectation that sequencing depth would affect the degree of clonotype sharing among donors. Because the study included only a small number of donors, the genetic and exposure-history diversity represented was limited. Compared with non-shared clonotypes, clonotypes shared by all four sorted-subset donors had higher generation probabilities.

Using the deep immunoSEQ assay, multiplex PCR amplified TCR CDR3 regions from genomic DNA. Extracted genomic DNA from each cell subset was distributed evenly across all wells of several immunoSEQ 96-well plates, and each plate was treated as a replicate. For sorted subsets, around 200 ng genomic DNA, equal to 30,000 or so T cell genomes, was loaded into each replicate PCR. The purified libraries were quantified using a Qubit 3.0 fluorometer, sized with a Bioanalyzer 2100, and then quantified again using the KAPA Library Quantification kit. A separate single-read 150-cycle Illumina NextSeq 550 flow cell was used to sequence each immunoSEQ 96-well plate. The study's own analysis went as follows. Because the immunoSEQ output included only junctional sequences and no quality scores, the filtering could not be the same as the filtering used for full-length reads. To assign V/J genes and CDR3, sequences were annotated against IMGT germline references using PyIR, a Python wrapper for IgBLAST v1.9. Reads with weak V/J assignments (E-value above 1e-6), missing CDR3, stop codons, out-of-frame junctions, or ambiguous translated residues were removed. V3J clonotypes were defined as sequences sharing the same inferred V gene, J gene, and CDR3 amino acid sequence. Percentage overlap between repertoires was calculated by dividing the number of shared unique clonotypes by the size of the smaller repertoire. Richness of each repertoire was evaluated using RTK rarefaction, the Chao1 estimator, and Recon v2.1 estimates of unobserved clonotypes. For all TCRbeta clonotypes obtained by the gDNA method from a few donors, generation probabilities were computed with OLGA. Held by TCRdb, this immuneACCESS table contains in-frame sequences only and omits some clones. Under half of the omission traces to an unresolved V gene where checked; the cause of the rest is unknown. Clone size and V and J calls were adopted from that table, with D and trimming inferred from the DNA. Present in this sample are roughly 1,500,000 clones, approximately 98% of which were seen just once. The ten largest clones capture 0.4% to 0.45% of the sample.

The donors were healthy, HIV-negative adults with no recently reported acute infections or vaccinations. Every donor was a Caucasian adult residing in Nashville, Tennessee, USA. CD4+ T cells were enriched by magnetic negative selection, after which naive cells were positively selected on CD45RA and the negative fraction was taken as the memory subset. Blood was obtained by leukapheresis, after which PBMCs were separated by Ficoll-Histopaque density gradient centrifugation and cryopreserved in liquid nitrogen vapor phase. Analytical flow cytometry was used to check the purity and quantity of each magnetically sorted T cell population. Each sorted fraction had its genomic DNA isolated and then quantified by UV absorbance on a Nanodrop 2000c. Counted from cysteine to phenylalanine, this CDR3 has 12 amino acids. Only CDR3 DNA is held: 36 bases, read in frame from base 1. The CDR1 and CDR2 encoded by the germline V gene (reference sequence) are SEHNR and FQNEAQ. V sheds 3 bases and J sheds 4 bases, leaving 6 bases between their ends.

Regarding this clone: Its cognate antigen has yet to be identified. It has no much larger one-base neighbor in the sample; base qualities were not kept. Other DNA sequences in the same sample also yield this CDR3.

The sample was naive CD4+ T cells sorted from blood. What this sample's cell subset or site label stands for: CD45RA+ positively selected. The origin of this receptor is a man aged 25-45 years in good health. The chain is made from TRBV7-9 and TRBJ1-2, with the identity of the D gene unclear. CDR3 sequence: CASSLEGYGYTF. The nucleotides are TGTGCCAGCAGCTTGGAGGGCTATGGCTACACCTTC.